This TCR beta chain was obtained from a study of T cell repertoires in cytomegalovirus infection. This clonotype was picked up many times. The CDR3 totals 13 residues. Deletions cut 0 bases from V and 4 bases from J, with 6 bases between. Germline CDR1 reads SGHTA; CDR2 reads FQGNSA. TCRdb re-analysed the reads in MiXCR, keeping a single row per CDR3 protein. The table shows 310,000 or so distinct CDR3 sequences, with roughly a sixth occurring only once. The sample taken for sequencing was PBMCs. The TCR was taken from a human donor in good health (CMV status not recorded). Some clones in this sample may be carry-over from other donors' samples. V and J are TRBV7-2 and TRBJ1-2; D not resolved. The CDR3 reads CASSLAPAYGYTF. CDR3 DNA sequence: TGTGCCAGCAGCTTAGCTCCAGCCTATGGCTACACCTTC.